This T cell receptor beta chain was recorded in a study of T cells in Graves' hyperthyroidism and ophthalmopathy. It was RNA transcripts that yielded the amplified TCR beta CDR3 regions. The primer set for the first-round RT-PCR of the TCR CDR3 was HTBI. TCRdb used MiXCR to reprocess the multiplex PCR reads, holding one entry per CDR3 protein. The sample shows 300,000 to 500,000 distinct CDR3 sequences, over 13% of them seen only once. Trimming cost V 2 bases and J 8 bases; bases outside gene matches: 12. Germline CDR1 and CDR2: MNHNY and SVGAGI (reference sequence). The CDR3 totals 18 residues. Not enrolled were patients with uncontrolled infection, other autoimmune disease, pregnancy or lactation.

This sequence originates from a man aged 50-59 years with Graves' ophthalmopathy. The sample consisted of blood. The chain employs TRBV6-6 and TRBJ2-1, with 13 bases fitting TRBD2. The CDR3 here is CASSYLPPGTSGTHEQFF. The CDR3 DNA reads as TGTGCCAGCAGTTACCTACCCCCCGGGACTAGCGGGACCCATGAGCAGTTCTTC.